The 7 T cell receptor beta chains below come from one sample, sequenced in a study of T cell repertoires in cytomegalovirus infection. These receptors' antigens are unknown. Each CDR3 protein gets one entry after TCRdb re-called the reads with MiXCR. The top ten hold around 48% of the sample, which has about 570,000 distinct CDR3 sequences, almost 40% seen once. The source was cultured PBMCs, collected from culture after CMV antigen stimulation. The receptors stem from a human donor in good health (CMV status not recorded). Some clones in this sample may be carry-over from other donors' samples.

This chain links TRBV6-6 with TRBJ1-1; D gene uncertain. Trimming took off 0 bases at V and 5 bases at J, with 10 bases between the two ends. The CDR3 has 14 residues. CDR1 and CDR2 (germline): MNHNY, SVGAGI (reference sequence). CDR3 region: CASSYSAALTEAFF. Here the CDR3 DNA reads TGTGCCAGCAGTTACTCGGCAGCCCTGACTGAAGCTTTCTTT.

The chain carries TRBV7-2 and TRBJ1-1, with a possible D match to TRBD1 (5 bases). The V end lost 1 base, the J end lost 11 bases, and 17 bases lay between the germline ends. Germline CDR1 is SGHTA and CDR2 is FQGNSA. The CDR3 length is 14 residues. In DNA, the CDR3 is TGTGCCAGCAGCTTAGATTCCGGGACCCCGGGTGCTTTCTTT. As protein: CASSLDSGTPGAFF.

This rearrangement joins TRBV7-2 to TRBJ2-3; no clear D. The V end lost 2 bases, the J end lost 2 bases, and 11 bases lay between the germline ends. Germline CDR1 and CDR2: SGHTA and FQGNSA. The CDR3 is 15 amino acids. The CDR3 DNA is TGTGCCAGCAGCTTAATCTCGCGACTCACAGATACGCAGTATTTT. As protein: CASSLISRLTDTQYF.

The V and J genes are TRBV2 and TRBJ2-2; tentatively, D is TRBD1 or TRBD2 (5 bases each). Trimming removed 7 bases at V and 3 bases at J, with 9 bases between. This CDR3 spans 13 amino acids. Germline-derived CDR1 and CDR2 are SNHLY and FYNNEI. The CDR3, as DNA: TGTGCCAGCATGAGGGGCGACACCGGGGAGCTGTTTTTT. Residues: CASMRGDTGELFF. The variable domain in full, with the rest retrieved from reference TRBV2 and TRBJ2-2, is EPEVTQTPSHQVTQMGQEVILRCVPISNHLYFYWYRQILGQKVEFLVSFYNNEISEKSEIFDDQFSVERPDGSNFTLKIRSTKLEDSAMYFCASMRGDTGELFFGEGSRLTVL.

This sequence joins TRBV4-1 and TRBJ2-5; 12 bases align to TRBD2. CDR3 length: 16 amino acids. Trimming took 2 bases from V and 5 from J; bases not matched to a gene: 6. The germline V gene has CDR1 MGHRA and CDR2 YSYEKL. The CDR3 region is CASSQTQTSGSETQYF. CDR3 DNA: TGCGCCAGCAGCCAAACCCAGACTAGCGGGAGTGAGACCCAGTACTTC.

The chain links TRBV7-9 to TRBJ1-4; the D is unclear. Germline CDR1 reads SEHNR; CDR2 reads FQNEAQ (reference sequence). This CDR3 is built from 20 residues. Trimming removed 1 base at V and 5 bases at J, with 26 bases between. CDR3 nucleotide sequence: TGTGCCAGCAGCTTAGGCGCCGACATGTGGGGAATAACTAAAAATGAAAAACTGTTTTTT. Amino acids: CASSLGADMWGITKNEKLFF.

This chain joins TRBV7-1 and TRBJ1-2; 12 bases match TRBD1. TRBV7-1 is annotated as an ORF whose role is uncertain. The CDR3 sequence is 14 residues long. J was trimmed by 6 bases and V by 8 bases; bases with no gene match: 7. The CDR3 protein is CASGRGQGADGYTF. Written as DNA, the CDR3 is TGTGCCAGCGGCCGGGGACAGGGGGCTGATGGCTACACCTTC.